This record looks at one TCR beta chain sequence and its context. Its antigen is still unknown. These data come from a study of cytomegalovirus exposure and HLA in healthy donors. Study observations and caveats: Other equally common chains were less clonally expanded than HLA-associated TCR beta chains, a later analysis showed. The study recorded more than 150 TCR beta chains that were cytomegalovirus-associated.

60 Vbeta and 13 Jbeta primers were used in PCR. Assay: immunoSEQ multiplex PCR; the TCRdb copy retains only in-frame clones and omits some. Among around 210,000 clones, around 86% were seen once, and the ten largest hold 2.7%. Germline V lookup: CDR1 GTSNPN, CDR2 SVGIG (reference sequence). V lost 5 bases to trimming and J lost 3 bases; unmatched junction nucleotides: 7. The CDR3 has 14 amino acids. The source is a woman aged 40 to 55 in good health and CMV-seronegative. This sequence joins TRBV30 and TRBJ2-7; 10 bases map to TRBD1. Sequenced: PBMCs. Here the CDR3 reads CAWGPGTGVYEQYF. The DNA for the CDR3 is TGTGCCTGGGGCCCGGGGACAGGGGTCTACGAGCAGTACTTC.